These T cell receptor beta chains were read from a single sample in a study of blood T cell repertoires in COVID-19. Profiled with immunoSEQ multiplex PCR; TCRdb holds only in-frame clones, not every one. The sample holds 200,000 or so clones, roughly 80% seen once. Sequencing input: peripheral blood. These receptors were taken from a man aged 55 to 69 with active or convalescent COVID-19. The CDR3 runs from the conserved cysteine through the conserved F or W. D genes are given only for firm matches. Expanded clones get a size class; other rows say once, few or many, or leave the size out.

J gene: TRBJ2-7; V gene: TRBV7-9; clone size: once; D gene: TRBD2; CDR3 length: 18; CDR3 DNA: TGTGCCAGCAGCCAAACGGGACAGAAGACTAGCGGGGCCTACGAGCAGTACTTC; CDR3 protein: CASSQTGQKTSGAYEQYF
J gene: TRBJ1-1; V gene: TRBV6-5; clone size: .; D gene: .; CDR3 length: 11; CDR3 DNA: TGTGCCAGCCACATGAACACTGAAGCTTTCTTT; CDR3 protein: CASHMNTEAFF
J gene: TRBJ1-4; V gene: TRBV9; clone size: .; D gene: TRBD1; CDR3 length: 14; CDR3 DNA: TGTGCCAGCAGCCAATTGACAGGGTCTGAAAAACTGTTTTTT; CDR3 protein: CASSQLTGSEKLFF
J gene: TRBJ2-1; V gene: TRBV7-6; clone size: .; D gene: .; CDR3 length: 11; CDR3 DNA: TGTGCCAGCAGCTTAGGCGTCGAGCAGTTCTTC; CDR3 protein: CASSLGVEQFF
J gene: TRBJ2-2; V gene: TRBV24-1; clone size: .; D gene: TRBD2; CDR3 length: 18; CDR3 DNA: TGTGCCACCAGTGACCCCGGACTAGCGGGAGTAGGGACCGGGGAGCTGTTTTTT; CDR3 protein: CATSDPGLAGVGTGELFF
J gene: TRBJ1-3; V gene: TRBV11-2; clone size: .; D gene: .; CDR3 length: 14; CDR3 DNA: TGTGCCAGCAGCTACACAGGGCGGGGAAACACCATATATTTT; CDR3 protein: CASSYTGRGNTIYF
J gene: TRBJ2-3; V gene: TRBV2; clone size: few; D gene: TRBD2; CDR3 length: 14; CDR3 DNA: TGTGCCAGCAGGGAGGGACTAGCGGGAGTTACGCAGTATTTT; CDR3 protein: CASREGLAGVTQYF
J gene: TRBJ2-7; V gene: TRBV12-5; clone size: .; D gene: TRBD1; CDR3 length: 16; CDR3 DNA: TGTGCTAGTGGTTTGGTATTGGGACAGGGGCCCCACGAGCAGTACTTC; CDR3 protein: CASGLVLGQGPHEQYF
J gene: TRBJ2-3; V gene: TRBV7-6; clone size: .; D gene: TRBD2; CDR3 length: 17; CDR3 DNA: TGTGCCAGCAGCTGGAGAAGGGGCGGGAGAGGTGCAGATACGCAGTATTTT; CDR3 protein: CASSWRRGGRGADTQYF
J gene: TRBJ2-1; V gene: TRBV5-1; clone size: many; D gene: TRBD2; CDR3 length: 16; CDR3 DNA: TGCGCCAGCAGCTTGGTAGCGGGAGTCGTGTACAATGAGCAGTTCTTC; CDR3 protein: CASSLVAGVVYNEQFF
J gene: TRBJ1-4; V gene: TRBV6-2/TRBV6-3; clone size: .; D gene: .; CDR3 length: 14; CDR3 DNA: TGTGCCAGCAGCCCATCGGGGGGGAATGAAAAACTGTTTTTT; CDR3 protein: CASSPSGGNEKLFF
J gene: TRBJ2-5; V gene: TRBV6-5; clone size: .; D gene: .; CDR3 length: 13; CDR3 DNA: TGTGCCACCGACAGAGACACACAAGAGACCCAGTACTTC; CDR3 protein: CATDRDTQETQYF
J gene: TRBJ2-5; V gene: TRBV24-1; clone size: .; D gene: .; CDR3 length: 15; CDR3 DNA: TGTGCCACCAGTGACGCGGGCGCGGTTCAAGAGACCCAGTACTTC; CDR3 protein: CATSDAGAVQETQYF
J gene: TRBJ1-1; V gene: TRBV2; clone size: .; D gene: .; CDR3 length: 14; CDR3 DNA: TGTGCCAGCAGTACCCAGACACTGAACACTGAAGCTTTCTTT; CDR3 protein: CASSTQTLNTEAFF
J gene: TRBJ2-1; V gene: TRBV20-1; clone size: .; D gene: .; CDR3 length: 11; CDR3 DNA: TGCAGTGCTAGTAGGGAGGATGAGCAGTTCTTC; CDR3 protein: CSASREDEQFF
J gene: TRBJ1-4; V gene: TRBV23-1; clone size: .; D gene: .; CDR3 length: 15; CDR3 DNA: TGCGCCAGCAGTCAAGACAGTTCAACTAATGAAAAACTGTTTTTT; CDR3 protein: CASSQDSSTNEKLFF
J gene: TRBJ1-5; V gene: TRBV27; clone size: .; D gene: TRBD1; CDR3 length: 14; CDR3 DNA: TGTGCCAGCAGCAGGGGGGACCGCAATCAGCCCCAGCATTTT; CDR3 protein: CASSRGDRNQPQHF